Each of the 14 T cell receptor beta chains below was sequenced from the same sample in a study of T cell repertoires in ileal Crohn's disease. Stated time point: neoterminal ileum biopsy at postoperative endoscopy, about 6 months after surgery. TCRdb's copy holds only in-frame clones and misses some; the assay was immunoSEQ multiplex PCR. The top ten clones hold roughly 2% of a sample with more than 50,000 clones, 85% to 90% of them seen once. Sequences were obtained from ileal tissue. These receptors were collected from an adult with Crohn's disease.

V gene TRBV7-3 combines with J gene TRBJ1-2; D perhaps matches TRBD1 (5 bases). This CDR3 comprises 18 residues. Trimming cost V 2 bases and J 3 bases, with 22 bases left between them. CDR1 and CDR2 (germline): SGHTA, FQGTGA. The CDR3 spells CASSLSPPNQGRDYGYTF. CDR3 nucleotide sequence: TGTGCCAGCAGCTTATCCCCCCCAAATCAGGGCAGGGACTATGGCTACACCTTC.

V is TRBV19 and J is TRBJ2-7; 7 bases line up with TRBD1. Germline assignment: CDR1 LNHDA and CDR2 SQIVND (reference sequence). The V segment lost 4 bases and the J segment 3 bases; nucleotides outside the gene matches: 9. CDR3 length equals 15 residues. The CDR3 coding sequence is TGTGCCAGTAGTACCGGGACAGAGATCTACTACGAGCAGTACTTC. Translated: CASSTGTEIYYEQYF.

The chain combines TRBV7-9 with TRBJ2-6; possibly TRBD1 for D (5 bases). This CDR3 is built from 15 residues. Trimming took off 3 bases at V and 2 bases at J, with 8 bases between the two ends. Germline CDR1 is SEHNR and CDR2 is FQNEAQ (reference sequence). CDR3 region: CASSFQGPGANVLTF. DNA for the CDR3: TGTGCCAGCAGCTTTCAGGGCCCTGGGGCCAACGTCCTGACTTTC.

The sample holds one count of this clone. The gene calls are TRBV6-1 and TRBJ2-7; TRBD2 matches at 7 bases. The V gene end was trimmed by 5 bases and the J gene end by 3 bases; junction bases not matched to a gene: 1. The V gene's germline CDR1 is MNHNS and CDR2 SASEGT. This CDR3 has 12 residues. The CDR3 DNA sequence: TGTGCCAGCAGTCCGGGGGGCTACGAGCAGTACGTC. This codes for CASSPGGYEQYV.

On this clone: Other DNA variants within this sample encode the same CDR3. The rearrangement links TRBV5-1 to TRBJ1-3, with 7 nucleotides matching TRBD1. The germline V gene encodes CDR1 SGHRS and CDR2 YFSETQ. With 1 base clipped from V and 4 bases from J, the junction kept 2 bases outside the gene matches. The CDR3 loop spans 14 amino acids. In nucleotides, the CDR3 is TGCGCCAGCAGCTTGACAGGGGAAGGAAACACCATATATTTT. It yields the protein CASSLTGEGNTIYF.

The rearrangement links TRBV11-2 to TRBJ2-3; no clear D gene. Per germline, CDR1 SGHAT and CDR2 FQNNGV. The CDR3 covers 14 residues. Trimming removed 5 bases at V and 0 bases at J, with 9 bases between. The CDR3 sequence: CASSNGVSTDTQYF. CDR3 coding DNA: TGTGCCAGCAGCAACGGAGTGAGCACAGATACGCAGTATTTT.

J is TRBJ1-1 and V is TRBV6-5, with D hard to call. V was cut by 3 bases and J by 2 bases, with 10 bases left in between. The length of the CDR3 is 14 residues. The germline CDR1 and CDR2 sequences are MNHEY and SVGAGI. This chain's CDR3 is CASSYLNSNTEAFF. CDR3 coding DNA: TGTGCCAGCAGTTATTTGAACAGTAACACTGAAGCTTTCTTT.

The chain employs TRBV27 and TRBJ2-2; perhaps TRBD2 as D (6 bases). Trimming pared 4 bases from V and 4 bases from J, leaving 16 bases between. Per germline, CDR1 MNHEY and CDR2 SMNVEV (reference sequence). The CDR3 runs 16 residues. CDR3 in amino acids: CASSSSGSGVTGELFF. CDR3 bases: TGTGCCAGCAGTTCATCAGGGTCGGGAGTCACCGGGGAGCTGTTTTTT.

The genes are TRBV5-6 and TRBJ1-2, with TRBD1 matching over 7 bases. Per the germline V gene, CDR1 is SGHDT and CDR2 is YYEEEE. After removal of 3 bases from V and 2 bases from J, the junction contained 4 bases not matched to a gene. The CDR3 totals 14 residues. This chain's CDR3 is CASSSGTANYGYTF. DNA for the CDR3: TGTGCCAGCAGCTCCGGGACAGCAAACTATGGCTACACCTTC.

The rearrangement uses TRBV5-4 and TRBJ2-2, with 12 bases matching TRBD2. V shed 4 bases and J 7 bases; nucleotides not matched to a gene: 11. Germline loops: CDR1 SGHNT, CDR2 YYREEE (reference sequence). The CDR3 consists of 17 residues. The CDR3 DNA reads TGTGCCAGCAGCCCTGGACTAGCGGGACAACTAGGCGGGGAGCTGTTTTTT. Translating it yields CASSPGLAGQLGGELFF.

This sequence joins TRBV29-1 and TRBJ1-1, with D perhaps TRBD1 (6 bases). This CDR3 is built from 13 residues. Germline loops: CDR1 SQVTM, CDR2 ANQGSEA. Between the trimmed V and J ends, which lost 7 bases and 1 base, there was a span of 13 bases. The CDR3 region has the DNA TGCAGCGCGGGGGGCCGGGGGAACACTGAAGCTTTCTTT. Translated: CSAGGRGNTEAFF.

The V and J genes are TRBV5-4 and TRBJ2-7; TRBD2 agrees at 10 bases. Germline CDR1 is SGHNT and CDR2 is YYREEE (reference sequence). J was trimmed by 4 bases and V by 4 bases; bases with no gene match: 5. This CDR3 comprises 14 residues. CDR3 loop: CASSTAGLAYEQYV. The CDR3 DNA follows: TGTGCCAGCAGCACCGCGGGACTAGCGTACGAGCAGTACGTC.

The chain carries TRBV2 and TRBJ1-5, with 8 nucleotides matching TRBD1. The germline gives CDR1 SNHLY, CDR2 FYNNEI. The CDR3 has 14 amino acids. Trimming at V came to 4 bases and at J to 6 bases, leaving 5 bases not matched to a gene. The CDR3 DNA is TGTGCCAGCAGTGGTACAGGGGGGAGTCAGCCCCAGCATTTT. It yields the protein CASSGTGGSQPQHF.

This clone has a handful of counts. The CDR3 here is CASSLSYSPLHF. CDR3 coding DNA: TGTGCCAGCAGCTTGTCCTATTCACCCCTCCACTTT. The chain links TRBV11-2 to TRBJ1-6; D call uncertain. V shed 3 bases and J shed 8 bases, with 5 bases lying between them. This CDR3 region has 12 residues. Germline loops: CDR1 SGHAT, CDR2 FQNNGV.